This T cell receptor beta chain was found in a study of T cell changes during pregnancy in multiple sclerosis. Germline V gene sequence: CDR1 SGHVS, CDR2 FQNEAQ. The CDR3 has 16 residues. Losses at the gene ends were 1 base for V and 0 bases for J; bases not matched to a gene: 4. TCRdb keeps only in-frame clones here, not all; method: immunoSEQ multiplex PCR. The data show more than 55,000 clones, around nine tenths seen once. The sequence came from a female donor with multiple sclerosis, enrolled in a pregnancy study. This chain links TRBV7-8 with TRBJ2-7, with 9 bases lining up with TRBD2. The input for sequencing was peripheral blood, taken in the third trimester of pregnancy. The CDR3 loop reads CASSLELAGISYEQYF. CDR3 sequence (DNA): TGTGCCAGCAGCTTAGAGCTAGCGGGAATCTCCTACGAGCAGTACTTC.